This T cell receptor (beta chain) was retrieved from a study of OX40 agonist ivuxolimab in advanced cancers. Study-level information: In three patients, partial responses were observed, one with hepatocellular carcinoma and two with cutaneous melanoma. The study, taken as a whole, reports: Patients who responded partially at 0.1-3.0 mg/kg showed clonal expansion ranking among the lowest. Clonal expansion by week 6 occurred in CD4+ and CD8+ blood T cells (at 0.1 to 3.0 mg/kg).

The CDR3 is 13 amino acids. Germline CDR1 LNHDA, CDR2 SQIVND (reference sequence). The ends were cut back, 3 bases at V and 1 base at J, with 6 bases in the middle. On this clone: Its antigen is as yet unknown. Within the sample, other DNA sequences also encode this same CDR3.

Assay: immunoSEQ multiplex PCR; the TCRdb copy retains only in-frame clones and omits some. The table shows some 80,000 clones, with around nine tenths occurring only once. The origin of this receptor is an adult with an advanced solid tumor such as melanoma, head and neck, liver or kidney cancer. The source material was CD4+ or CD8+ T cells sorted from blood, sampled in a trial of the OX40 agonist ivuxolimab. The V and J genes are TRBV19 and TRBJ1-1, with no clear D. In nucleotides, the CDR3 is TGTGCCAGTAGTATTACTGGGAACACTGAAGCTTTCTTT. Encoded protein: CASSITGNTEAFF.